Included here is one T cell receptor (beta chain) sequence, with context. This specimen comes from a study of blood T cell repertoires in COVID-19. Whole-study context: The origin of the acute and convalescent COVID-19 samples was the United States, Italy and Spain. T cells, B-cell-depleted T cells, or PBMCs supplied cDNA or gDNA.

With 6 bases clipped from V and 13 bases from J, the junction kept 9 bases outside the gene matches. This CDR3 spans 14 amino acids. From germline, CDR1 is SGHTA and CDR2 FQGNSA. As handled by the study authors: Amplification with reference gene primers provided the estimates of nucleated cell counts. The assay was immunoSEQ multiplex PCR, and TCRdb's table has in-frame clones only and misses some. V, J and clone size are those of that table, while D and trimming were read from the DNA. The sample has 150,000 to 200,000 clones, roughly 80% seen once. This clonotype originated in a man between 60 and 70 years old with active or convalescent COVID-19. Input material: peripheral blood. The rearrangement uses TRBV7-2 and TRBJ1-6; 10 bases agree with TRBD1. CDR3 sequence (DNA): TGTGCCAGCAGTCCCCGGGACAGGGGAAATCCCCTCCACTTT. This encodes CASSPRDRGNPLHF.